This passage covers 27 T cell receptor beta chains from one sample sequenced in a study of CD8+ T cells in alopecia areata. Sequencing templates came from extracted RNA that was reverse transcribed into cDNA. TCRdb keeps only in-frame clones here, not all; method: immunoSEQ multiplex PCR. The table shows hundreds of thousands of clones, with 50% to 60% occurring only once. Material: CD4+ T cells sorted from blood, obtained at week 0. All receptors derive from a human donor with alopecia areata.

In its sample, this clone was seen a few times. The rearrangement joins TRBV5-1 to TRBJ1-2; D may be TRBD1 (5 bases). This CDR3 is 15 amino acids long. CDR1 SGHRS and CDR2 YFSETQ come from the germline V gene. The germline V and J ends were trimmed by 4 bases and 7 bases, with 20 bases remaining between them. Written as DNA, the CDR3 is TGCGCCAGCAGCATAACCCCGGGACGCAGTTCTGGCTACACCTTC. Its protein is CASSITPGRSSGYTF.

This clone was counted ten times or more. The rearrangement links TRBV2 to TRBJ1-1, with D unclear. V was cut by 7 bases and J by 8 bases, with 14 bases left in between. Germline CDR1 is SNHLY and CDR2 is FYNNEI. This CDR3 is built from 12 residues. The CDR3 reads CASTRGPQEAFF. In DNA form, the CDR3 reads TGTGCCAGCACCCGAGGGCCGCAGGAAGCTTTCTTT.

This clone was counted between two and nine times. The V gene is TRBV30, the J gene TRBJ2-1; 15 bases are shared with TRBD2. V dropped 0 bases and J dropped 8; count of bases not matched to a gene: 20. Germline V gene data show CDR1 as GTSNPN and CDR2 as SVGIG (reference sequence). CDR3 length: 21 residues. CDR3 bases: TGTGCCTGGAGTGTATGGGATCCGGGACAGTGGACTAGCGGGAGGGTCGATGAGCAGTTCTTC. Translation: CAWSVWDPGQWTSGRVDEQFF.

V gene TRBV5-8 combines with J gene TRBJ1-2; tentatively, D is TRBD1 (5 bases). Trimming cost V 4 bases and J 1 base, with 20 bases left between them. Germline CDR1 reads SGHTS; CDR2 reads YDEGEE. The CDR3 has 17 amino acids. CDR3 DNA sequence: TGTGCCAGCAGCCTTTGGACACATAACCGCAATAACTATGGCTACACCTTC. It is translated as CASSLWTHNRNNYGYTF.

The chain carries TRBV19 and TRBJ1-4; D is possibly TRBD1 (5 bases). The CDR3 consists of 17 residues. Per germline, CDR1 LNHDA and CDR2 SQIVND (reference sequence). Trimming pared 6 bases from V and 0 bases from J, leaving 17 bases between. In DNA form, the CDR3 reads TGTGCCAGTAGGGGACCCATGACCCCCGCAACTAATGAAAAACTGTTTTTT. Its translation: CASRGPMTPATNEKLFF.

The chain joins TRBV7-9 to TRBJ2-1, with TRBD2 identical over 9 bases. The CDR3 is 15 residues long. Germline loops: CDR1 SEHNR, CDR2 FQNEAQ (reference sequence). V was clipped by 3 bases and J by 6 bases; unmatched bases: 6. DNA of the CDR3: TGTGCCAGCAGCTTTGATGGGACTAGCTTCAATGAGCAGTTCTTC. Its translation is CASSFDGTSFNEQFF.

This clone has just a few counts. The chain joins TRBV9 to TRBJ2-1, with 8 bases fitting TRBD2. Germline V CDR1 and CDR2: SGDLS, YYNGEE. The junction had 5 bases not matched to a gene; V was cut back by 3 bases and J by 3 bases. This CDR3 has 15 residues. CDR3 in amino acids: CASSAASGGYNEQFF. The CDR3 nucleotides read TGTGCCAGCAGCGCTGCCAGCGGGGGCTACAATGAGCAGTTCTTC.

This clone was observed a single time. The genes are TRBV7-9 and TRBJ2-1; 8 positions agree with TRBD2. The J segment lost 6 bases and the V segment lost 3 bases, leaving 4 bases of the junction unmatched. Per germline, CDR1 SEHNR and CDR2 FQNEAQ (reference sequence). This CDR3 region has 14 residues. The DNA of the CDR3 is TGTGCCAGCAGCTTCGGGAGGGCCATCAATGAGCAGTTCTTC. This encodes CASSFGRAINEQFF.

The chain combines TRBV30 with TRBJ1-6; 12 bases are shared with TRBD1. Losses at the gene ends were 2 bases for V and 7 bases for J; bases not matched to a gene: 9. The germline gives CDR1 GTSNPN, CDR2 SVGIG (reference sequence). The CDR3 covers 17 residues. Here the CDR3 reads CAWSNSGTGGENSPLHF. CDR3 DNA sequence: TGTGCCTGGAGTAACTCCGGGACAGGGGGCGAAAATTCACCCCTCCACTTT.

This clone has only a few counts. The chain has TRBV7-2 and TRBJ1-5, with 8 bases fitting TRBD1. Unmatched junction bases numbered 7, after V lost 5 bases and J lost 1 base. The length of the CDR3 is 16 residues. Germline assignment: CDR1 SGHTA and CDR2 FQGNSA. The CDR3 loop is CASSPGGALSNQPQHF. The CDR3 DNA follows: TGTGCCAGCAGCCCAGGGGGCGCATTGAGCAATCAGCCCCAGCATTTT.

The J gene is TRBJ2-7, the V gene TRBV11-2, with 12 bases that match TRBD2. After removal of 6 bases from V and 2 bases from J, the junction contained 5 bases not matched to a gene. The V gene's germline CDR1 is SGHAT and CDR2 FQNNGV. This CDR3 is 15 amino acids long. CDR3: CASRPTSGGPYEQYF. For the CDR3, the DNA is TGTGCCAGCAGACCTACTAGCGGGGGGCCCTACGAGCAGTACTTC.

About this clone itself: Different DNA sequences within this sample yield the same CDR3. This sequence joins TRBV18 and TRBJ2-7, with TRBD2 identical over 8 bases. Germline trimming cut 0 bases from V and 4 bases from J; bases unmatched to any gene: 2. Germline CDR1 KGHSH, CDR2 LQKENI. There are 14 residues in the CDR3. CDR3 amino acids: CASSPPAGGYEQYF. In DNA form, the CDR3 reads TGTGCCAGCTCACCACCGGCGGGAGGATACGAGCAGTACTTC.

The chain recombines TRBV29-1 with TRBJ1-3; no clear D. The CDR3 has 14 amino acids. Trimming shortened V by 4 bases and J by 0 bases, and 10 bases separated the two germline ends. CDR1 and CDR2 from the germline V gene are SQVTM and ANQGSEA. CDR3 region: CSVASGSSGNTIYF. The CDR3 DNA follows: TGCAGCGTTGCCAGCGGTTCCTCTGGAAACACCATATATTTT.

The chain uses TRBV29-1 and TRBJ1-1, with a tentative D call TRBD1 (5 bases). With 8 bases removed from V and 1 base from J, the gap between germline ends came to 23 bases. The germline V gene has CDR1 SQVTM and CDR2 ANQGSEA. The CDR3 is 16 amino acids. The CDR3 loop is CSRLASLGGRNTEAFF. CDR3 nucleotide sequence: TGCAGCCGCCTGGCATCGTTGGGGGGTAGGAACACTGAAGCTTTCTTT.

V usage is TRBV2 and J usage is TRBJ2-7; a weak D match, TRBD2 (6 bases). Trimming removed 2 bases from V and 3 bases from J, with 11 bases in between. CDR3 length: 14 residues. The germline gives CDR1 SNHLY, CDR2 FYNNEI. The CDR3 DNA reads TGTGCCAGCAGTGAATGGGACTTGAACTACGAGCAGTACTTC. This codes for CASSEWDLNYEQYF. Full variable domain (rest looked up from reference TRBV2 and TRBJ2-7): EPEVTQTPSHQVTQMGQEVILRCVPISNHLYFYWYRQILGQKVEFLVSFYNNEISEKSEIFDDQFSVERPDGSNFTLKIRSTKLEDSAMYFCASSEWDLNYEQYFGPGTRLTVT.

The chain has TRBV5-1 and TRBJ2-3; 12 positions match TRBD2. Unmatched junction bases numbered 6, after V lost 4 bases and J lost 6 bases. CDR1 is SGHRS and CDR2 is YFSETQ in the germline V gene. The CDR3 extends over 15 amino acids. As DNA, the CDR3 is TGCGCCAGCAGCGGGCTAGCGGGAGGGCTGGATACGCAGTATTTT. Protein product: CASSGLAGGLDTQYF.

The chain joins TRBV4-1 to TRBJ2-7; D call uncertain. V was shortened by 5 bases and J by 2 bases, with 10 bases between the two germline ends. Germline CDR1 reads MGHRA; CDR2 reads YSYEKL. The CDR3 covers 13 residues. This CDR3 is CASSTQDTYEQYF. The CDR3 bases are TGCGCCAGCAGCACTCAAGATACCTACGAGCAGTACTTC.

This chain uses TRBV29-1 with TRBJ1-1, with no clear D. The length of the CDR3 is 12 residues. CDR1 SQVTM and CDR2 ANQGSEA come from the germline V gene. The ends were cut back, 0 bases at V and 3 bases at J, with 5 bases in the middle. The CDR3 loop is CSVEDVDTEAFF. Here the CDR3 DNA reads TGCAGCGTTGAAGATGTGGACACTGAAGCTTTCTTT.

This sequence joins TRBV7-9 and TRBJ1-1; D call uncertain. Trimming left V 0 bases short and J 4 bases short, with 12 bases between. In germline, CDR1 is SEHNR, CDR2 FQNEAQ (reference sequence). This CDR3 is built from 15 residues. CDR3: CASSLASGPGTEAFF. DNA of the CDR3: TGTGCCAGCAGCTTAGCCTCCGGGCCTGGCACTGAAGCTTTCTTT.

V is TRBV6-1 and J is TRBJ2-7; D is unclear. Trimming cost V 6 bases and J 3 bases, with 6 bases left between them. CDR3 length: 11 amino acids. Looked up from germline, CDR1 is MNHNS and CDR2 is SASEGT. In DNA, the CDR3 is TGTGCCAGCAGAGCCAGCTACGAGCAGTACTTC. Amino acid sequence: CASRASYEQYF.

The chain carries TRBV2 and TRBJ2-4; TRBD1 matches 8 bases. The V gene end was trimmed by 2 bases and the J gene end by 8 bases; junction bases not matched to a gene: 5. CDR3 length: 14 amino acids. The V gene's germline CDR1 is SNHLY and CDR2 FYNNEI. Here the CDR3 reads CASSERTGRDIQYF. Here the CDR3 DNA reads TGTGCCAGCAGTGAAAGGACAGGGCGAGACATTCAGTACTTC.

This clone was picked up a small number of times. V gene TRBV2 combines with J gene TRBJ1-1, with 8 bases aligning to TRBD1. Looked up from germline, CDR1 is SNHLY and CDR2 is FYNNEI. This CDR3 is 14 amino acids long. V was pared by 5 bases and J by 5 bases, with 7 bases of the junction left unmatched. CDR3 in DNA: TGTGCCAGCAGTCTTGGACAGGGAGGGACTGAAGCTTTCTTT. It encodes CASSLGQGGTEAFF. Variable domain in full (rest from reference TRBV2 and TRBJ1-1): EPEVTQTPSHQVTQMGQEVILRCVPISNHLYFYWYRQILGQKVEFLVSFYNNEISEKSEIFDDQFSVERPDGSNFTLKIRSTKLEDSAMYFCASSLGQGGTEAFFGQGTRLTVV.

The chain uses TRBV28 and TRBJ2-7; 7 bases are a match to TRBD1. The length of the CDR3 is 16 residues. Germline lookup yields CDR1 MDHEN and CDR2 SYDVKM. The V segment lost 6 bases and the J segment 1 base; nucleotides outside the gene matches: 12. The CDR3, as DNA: TGTGCCAGCAGCCTAAACGGACAGGTGCCTTCCTACGAGCAGTACTTC. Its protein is CASSLNGQVPSYEQYF.

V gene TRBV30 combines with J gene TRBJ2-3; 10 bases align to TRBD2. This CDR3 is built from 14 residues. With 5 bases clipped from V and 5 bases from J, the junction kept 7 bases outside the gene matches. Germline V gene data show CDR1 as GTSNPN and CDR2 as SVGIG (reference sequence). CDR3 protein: CAWGTSGAGDTQYF. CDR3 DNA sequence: TGTGCCTGGGGTACTAGCGGGGCTGGAGATACGCAGTATTTT.

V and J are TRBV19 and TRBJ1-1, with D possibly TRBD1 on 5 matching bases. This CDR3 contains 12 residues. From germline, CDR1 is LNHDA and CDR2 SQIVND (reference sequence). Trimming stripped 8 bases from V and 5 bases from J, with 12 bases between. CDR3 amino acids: CASFGGVTEAFF. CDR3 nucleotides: TGTGCCAGTTTTGGGGGAGTTACTGAAGCTTTCTTT.

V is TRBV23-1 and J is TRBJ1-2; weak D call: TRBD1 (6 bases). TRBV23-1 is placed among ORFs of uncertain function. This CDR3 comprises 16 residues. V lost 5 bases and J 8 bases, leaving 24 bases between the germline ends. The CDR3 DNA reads TGCGCCAGCAGTTTCGGGCAGGGGAAAAGGTTAAGGGGCTACACCTTC. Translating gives CASSFGQGKRLRGYTF.

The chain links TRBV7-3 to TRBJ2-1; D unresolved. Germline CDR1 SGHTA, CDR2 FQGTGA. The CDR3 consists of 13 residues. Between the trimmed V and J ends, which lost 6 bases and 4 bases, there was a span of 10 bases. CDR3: CASSDLKYNEQFF. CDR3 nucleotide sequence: TGTGCCAGCAGTGACCTGAAGTACAATGAGCAGTTCTTC.